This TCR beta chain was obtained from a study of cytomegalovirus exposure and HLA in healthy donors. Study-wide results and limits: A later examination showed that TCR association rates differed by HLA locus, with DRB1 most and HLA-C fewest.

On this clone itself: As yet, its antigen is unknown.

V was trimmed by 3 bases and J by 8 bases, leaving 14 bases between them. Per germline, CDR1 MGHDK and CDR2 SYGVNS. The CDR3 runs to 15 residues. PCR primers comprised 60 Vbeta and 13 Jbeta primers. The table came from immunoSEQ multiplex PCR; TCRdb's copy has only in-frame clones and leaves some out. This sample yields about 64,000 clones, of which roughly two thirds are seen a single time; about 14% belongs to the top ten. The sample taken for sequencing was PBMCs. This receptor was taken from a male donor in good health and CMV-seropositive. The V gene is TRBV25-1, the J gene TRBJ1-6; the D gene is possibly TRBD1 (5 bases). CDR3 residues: CASSDISGDHSPLHF. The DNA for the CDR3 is TGTGCCAGCAGTGATATATCGGGGGATCATTCACCCCTCCACTTT.